Listed below are T cell receptor beta chains from one sample, sequenced in a study of blood T cell repertoires in COVID-19. Method: immunoSEQ multiplex PCR; TCRdb's copy keeps in-frame clones and lacks some. Of 92,000 or so clones listed, approximately 89% are singletons. The sequenced sample consisted of peripheral blood. These receptors were taken from a man aged 55 to 70 with acute or convalescent COVID-19. The CDR3 runs from the conserved cysteine through the conserved F or W. Each record gives: D gene, clone size, J gene, V gene, CDR3 protein, CDR3 DNA. D genes are given only for firm matches. Expanded clones are given a class, and other clones once, few, many or no size at all.

-	-	TRBJ1-4	TRBV6-5	CASSQQYTNEKLFF	TGTGCCAGCAGCCAACAGTACACTAATGAAAAACTGTTTTTT
-	-	TRBJ1-4	TRBV2	CASSRGHNEKLFF	TGTGCCAGCAGCCGAGGACATAATGAAAAACTGTTTTTT
-	-	TRBJ1-5	TRBV6-5	CASSLSHQPQHF	TGTGCCAGCAGTCTATCCCATCAGCCCCAGCATTTT
TRBD2	-	TRBJ2-5	TRBV7-3	CASSLGRGQETQYF	TGTGCCAGCAGCTTAGGGAGGGGACAAGAGACCCAGTACTTC
TRBD1	-	TRBJ1-6	TRBV7-2	CASSKDRGLSSPLHF	TGTGCCAGCAGCAAGGACAGGGGGCTTAGTTCACCCCTCCACTTT
TRBD1	-	TRBJ1-2	TRBV18	CASSQTGMDGYTF	TGTGCCAGCTCACAGACAGGGATGGATGGCTACACCTTC
-	-	TRBJ1-1	TRBV9	CASSQGSGEAFF	TGTGCCAGCAGCCAGGGGTCCGGTGAAGCTTTCTTT
-	-	TRBJ1-3	TRBV5-1	CASSSKGPHSGNTIYF	TGCGCCAGCAGCTCAAAGGGGCCCCACTCTGGAAACACCATATATTTT
-	-	TRBJ2-7	TRBV12-3/TRBV12-4	CASSLTGSYEQYF	TGTGCCAGCAGTTTAACAGGGTCATACGAGCAGTACTTC
-	-	TRBJ2-1	TRBV19	CASSNRDGLHQNNEQFF	TGTGCCAGTAGTAACCGGGACGGACTACACCAAAACAATGAGCAGTTCTTC
-	few	TRBJ1-5	TRBV18	CASSPDISNQPQHF	TGTGCCAGCTCACCTGACATTAGCAATCAGCCCCAGCATTTT
-	-	TRBJ2-1	TRBV9	CASSAPGWDYNEQFF	TGTGCCAGCAGCGCACCAGGGTGGGATTACAATGAGCAGTTCTTC
-	-	TRBJ1-4	TRBV5-1	CASSLHEQGKNEKLFF	TGCGCCAGCAGCTTGCATGAACAGGGAAAGAATGAAAAACTGTTTTTT
TRBD1	-	TRBJ2-5	TRBV28	CASSLLDRDQTQYF	TGTGCCAGCAGTTTACTGGACAGGGATCAGACCCAGTACTTC
-	-	TRBJ2-2	TRBV7-3	CASSLTLAPGELFF	TGTGCCAGCAGCTTAACTCTAGCTCCCGGGGAGCTGTTTTTT
TRBD1	-	TRBJ2-7	TRBV5-4	CASSMTGFDEQYF	TGTGCCAGCAGCATGACAGGGTTCGACGAGCAGTACTTC
-	-	TRBJ1-5	TRBV7-2	CASSLGGGSNQPQHF	TGTGCCAGCAGCTTAGGGGGGGGCAGCAATCAGCCCCAGCATTTT
-	-	TRBJ1-5	TRBV3-1/TRBV3-2	CASSQDRGQPQHF	TGTGCCAGCAGCCAAGATCGGGGTCAGCCCCAGCATTTT
-	-	TRBJ2-1	TRBV7-3	CASSPEGGREQFF	TGTGCCAGCAGCCCAGAGGGCGGTCGTGAGCAGTTCTTC
TRBD1	-	TRBJ2-1	TRBV6-5	CASRPGTGPMYEQFF	TGTGCCAGCAGACCTGGGACAGGGCCCATGTATGAGCAGTTCTTC
TRBD1	-	TRBJ1-5	TRBV5-1	CASSFTGDSNQPQHF	TGCGCCAGCAGCTTTACAGGGGATAGCAATCAGCCCCAGCATTTT
-	-	TRBJ1-1	TRBV6-5	CASSYSRVGGVKAFF	TGTGCCAGCAGTTACTCGCGGGTGGGGGGAGTTAAAGCTTTCTTT